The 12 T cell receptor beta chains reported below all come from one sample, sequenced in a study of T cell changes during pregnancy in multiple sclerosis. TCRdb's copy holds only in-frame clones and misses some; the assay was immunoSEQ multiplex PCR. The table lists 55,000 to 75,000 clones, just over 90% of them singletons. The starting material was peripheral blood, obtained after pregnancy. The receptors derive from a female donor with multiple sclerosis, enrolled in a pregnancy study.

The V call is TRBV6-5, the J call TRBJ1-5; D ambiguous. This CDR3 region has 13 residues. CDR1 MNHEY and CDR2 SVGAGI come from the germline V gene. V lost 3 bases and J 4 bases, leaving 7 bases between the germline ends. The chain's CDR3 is CASSYQKNQPQHF. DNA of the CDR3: TGTGCCAGCAGTTATCAGAAAAATCAGCCCCAGCATTTT.

In DNA, the CDR3 is TGTGCCAGCAGCTTCGGCGCTCGGGTTCCTATTTACGAGCAGTACTTC. Encoded protein: CASSFGARVPIYEQYF. The chain employs TRBV5-6 and TRBJ2-7; D call uncertain. CDR3 length: 16 amino acids. Per germline, CDR1 SGHDT and CDR2 YYEEEE. V gave up 2 bases and J gave up 4 bases, with 19 bases separating them.

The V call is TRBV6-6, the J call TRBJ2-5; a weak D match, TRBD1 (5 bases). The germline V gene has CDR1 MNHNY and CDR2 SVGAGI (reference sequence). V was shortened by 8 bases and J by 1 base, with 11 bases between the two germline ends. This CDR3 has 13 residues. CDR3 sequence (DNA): TGTGCCAGCGGGTGGACATCCCAAGAGACCCAGTACTTC. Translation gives CASGWTSQETQYF.

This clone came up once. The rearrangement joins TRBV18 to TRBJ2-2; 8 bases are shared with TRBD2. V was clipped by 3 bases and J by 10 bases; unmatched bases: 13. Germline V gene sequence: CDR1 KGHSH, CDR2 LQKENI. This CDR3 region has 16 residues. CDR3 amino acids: CASSPMLEREWSELFF. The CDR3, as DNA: TGTGCCAGCTCACCCATGTTGGAGCGGGAGTGGTCGGAGCTGTTTTTT.

CDR3 in DNA: TGTGCCAGCAGCCCCCGGGACAGGGAGACGGCTGGCTACACCTTC. This gives the protein CASSPRDRETAGYTF. The chain joins TRBV9 to TRBJ1-2; 9 nucleotides align to TRBD1. The junction had 11 bases not matched to a gene; V was cut back by 4 bases and J by 7 bases. This CDR3 is 15 amino acids long. The germline V gene has CDR1 SGDLS and CDR2 YYNGEE.

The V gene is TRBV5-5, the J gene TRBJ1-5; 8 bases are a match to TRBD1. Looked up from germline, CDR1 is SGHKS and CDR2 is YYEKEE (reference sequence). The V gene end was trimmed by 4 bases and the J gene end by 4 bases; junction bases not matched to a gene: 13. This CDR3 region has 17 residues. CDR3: CASSPGQGIKFNQPQHF. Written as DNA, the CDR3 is TGTGCCAGCAGCCCCGGACAGGGAATAAAATTTAATCAGCCCCAGCATTTT.

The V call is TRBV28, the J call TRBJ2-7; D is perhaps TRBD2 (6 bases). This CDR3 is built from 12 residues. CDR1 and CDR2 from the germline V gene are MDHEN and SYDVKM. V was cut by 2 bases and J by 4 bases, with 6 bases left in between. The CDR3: CASSLRGYEQYF. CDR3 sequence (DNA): TGTGCCAGCAGTTTACGGGGGTACGAGCAGTACTTC. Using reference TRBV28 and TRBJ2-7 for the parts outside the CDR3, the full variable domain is DVKVTQSSRYLVKRTGEKVFLECVQDMDHENMFWYRQDPGLGLRLIYFSYDVKMKEKGDIPEGYSVSREKKERFSLILESASTNQTSMYLCASSLRGYEQYFGPGTRLTVT.

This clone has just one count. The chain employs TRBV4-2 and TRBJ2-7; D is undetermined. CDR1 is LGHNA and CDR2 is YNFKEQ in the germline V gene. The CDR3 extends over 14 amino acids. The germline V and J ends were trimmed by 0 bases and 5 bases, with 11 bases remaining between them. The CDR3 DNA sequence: TGTGCCAGCAGCCAAGATCTAGAGCACAACGAGCAGTACTTC. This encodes CASSQDLEHNEQYF.

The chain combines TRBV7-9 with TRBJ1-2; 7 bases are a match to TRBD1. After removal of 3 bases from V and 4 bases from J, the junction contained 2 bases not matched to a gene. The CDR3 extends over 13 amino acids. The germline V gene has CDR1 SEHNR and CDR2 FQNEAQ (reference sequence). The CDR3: CASSFQGVYGYTF. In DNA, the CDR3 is TGTGCCAGCAGCTTCCAGGGGGTCTATGGCTACACCTTC.

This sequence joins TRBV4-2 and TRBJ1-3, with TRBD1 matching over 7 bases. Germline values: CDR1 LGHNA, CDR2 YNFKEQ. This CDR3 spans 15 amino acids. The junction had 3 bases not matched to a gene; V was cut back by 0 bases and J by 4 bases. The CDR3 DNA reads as TGTGCCAGCAGCCAAGATAAGGGGGCAGGAAACACCATATATTTT. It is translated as CASSQDKGAGNTIYF.

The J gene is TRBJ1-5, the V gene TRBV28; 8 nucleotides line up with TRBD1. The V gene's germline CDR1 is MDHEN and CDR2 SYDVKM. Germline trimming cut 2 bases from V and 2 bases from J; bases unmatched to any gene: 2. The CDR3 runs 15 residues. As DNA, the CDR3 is TGTGCCAGCAGTTTACGGGGACAGGGCAATCAGCCCCAGCATTTT. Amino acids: CASSLRGQGNQPQHF. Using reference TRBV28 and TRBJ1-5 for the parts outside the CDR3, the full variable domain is DVKVTQSSRYLVKRTGEKVFLECVQDMDHENMFWYRQDPGLGLRLIYFSYDVKMKEKGDIPEGYSVSREKKERFSLILESASTNQTSMYLCASSLRGQGNQPQHFGDGTRLSIL.

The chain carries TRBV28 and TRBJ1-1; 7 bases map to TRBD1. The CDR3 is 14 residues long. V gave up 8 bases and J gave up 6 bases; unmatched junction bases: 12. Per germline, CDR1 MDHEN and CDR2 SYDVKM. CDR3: CASGGKQGSAEAFF. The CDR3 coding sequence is TGTGCCAGCGGGGGCAAACAGGGGAGCGCTGAAGCTTTCTTT.